These 10 T cell receptor beta chains share one sample of origin, sequenced in a study of blood T cell repertoires in COVID-19. Produced via immunoSEQ multiplex PCR; TCRdb's table is partial and in-frame only. Among some 150,000 clones listed, about 91% were seen once. What was sequenced was peripheral blood. These receptors were obtained from a woman aged 55-69 years with acute or convalescent COVID-19.

In its sample, this clone was seen once. This chain links TRBV19 with TRBJ2-1; unclear D gene. The CDR3 consists of 13 residues. Per the germline V gene, CDR1 is LNHDA and CDR2 is SQIVND (reference sequence). The germline V and J ends were trimmed by 8 bases and 0 bases, with 8 bases remaining between them. The CDR3 bases are TGTGCCAGTGGGCAAAGCTCCTACAATGAGCAGTTCTTC. Translating gives CASGQSSYNEQFF.

This chain uses TRBV19 with TRBJ2-1; D unresolved. With 3 bases removed from V and 4 bases from J, the gap between germline ends came to 7 bases. The germline CDR1 and CDR2 sequences are LNHDA and SQIVND (reference sequence). The CDR3 contains 13 residues. CDR3 sequence reads: CASSISGYNEQFF. The CDR3 coding sequence is TGTGCCAGTAGTATTTCAGGTTACAATGAGCAGTTCTTC.

The rearrangement joins TRBV6-5 to TRBJ1-2; possibly TRBD1 for D (6 bases). V was trimmed by 6 bases and J by 3 bases, leaving 14 bases between them. Germline V lookup: CDR1 MNHEY, CDR2 SVGAGI. The CDR3 sequence is 14 residues long. Here the CDR3 reads CASRPPAGDYGYTF. Written as DNA, the CDR3 is TGTGCCAGCAGACCCCCGGCAGGGGACTATGGCTACACCTTC.

The chain uses TRBV15 and TRBJ1-5; D is unresolved. CDR3 length equals 15 residues. V lost 0 bases to trimming and J lost 4 bases, with 10 bases between them. Germline assignment: CDR1 LNHNV and CDR2 YYDKDF (reference sequence). The CDR3 DNA is TGTGCCACCAGCAGAGATCCCAGGAGGAATCAGCCCCAGCATTTT. Protein product: CATSRDPRRNQPQHF. Complete variable domain (other parts from reference TRBV15 and TRBJ1-5): DAMVIQNPRYQVTQFGKPVTLSCSQTLNHNVMYWYQQKSSQAPKLLFHYYDKDFNNEADTPDNFQSRRPNTSFCFLDIRSPGLGDTAMYLCATSRDPRRNQPQHFGDGTRLSIL.

The V gene is TRBV9, the J gene TRBJ1-1, with 7 bases lining up with TRBD1. Looked up from germline, CDR1 is SGDLS and CDR2 is YYNGEE. The trim removed 3 bases at V and 2 bases at J, leaving 4 bases unmatched. The CDR3 contains 14 residues. CDR3: CASSGDRVNTEAFF. The CDR3 DNA follows: TGTGCCAGCAGCGGAGACAGGGTCAACACTGAAGCTTTCTTT.

The chain joins TRBV6-5 to TRBJ2-7; D gene unclear. The germline CDR1 and CDR2 sequences are MNHEY and SVGAGI. The CDR3 sequence is 15 residues long. V lost 0 bases to trimming and J lost 6 bases, with 15 bases between them. CDR3 in DNA: TGTGCCAGCAGTTACTCGAGGCAGAGCCTTTCCGAGCAGTACTTC. It encodes CASSYSRQSLSEQYF.

The sample holds one count of this clone. The chain carries TRBV9 and TRBJ2-3; D ambiguous. The CDR3 consists of 12 residues. V lost 4 bases and J 6 bases, leaving 9 bases between the germline ends. Per the germline V gene, CDR1 is SGDLS and CDR2 is YYNGEE. This chain's CDR3 is CASSPISDTQYF. CDR3 bases: TGTGCCAGCAGCCCCATTAGCGATACGCAGTATTTT.

The CDR3 bases are TGTGCCAGCAGCTTGGCGCGACTAGCGGGCGGGACCCAGTACTTC. This encodes CASSLARLAGGTQYF. This rearrangement joins TRBV5-6 to TRBJ2-5, with 10 positions matching TRBD2. The CDR3 covers 15 residues. CDR1 SGHDT and CDR2 YYEEEE come from the germline V gene. V shed 0 bases, J shed 7 bases, and the junction held 6 bases outside the gene matches.

This clone was seen only a few times. Other DNA sequences in this sample translate to the same CDR3. The genes are TRBV7-2 and TRBJ2-3, with 9 bases matching TRBD1. With V trimmed by 3 bases and J by 2 bases, 3 bases remained unmatched. The CDR3 has 15 residues. Germline V CDR1 and CDR2: SGHTA, FQGNSA. The CDR3 bases are TGTGCCAGCAGCTTGGACAGGGGCTTCACAGATACGCAGTATTTT. As protein: CASSLDRGFTDTQYF.

This chain connects TRBV12-3 or TRBV12-4 to TRBJ1-2; no firm D call. The CDR3 runs to 13 residues. V lost 3 bases and J 4 bases, leaving 9 bases between the germline ends. CDR3 bases: TGTGCCAGCAGTTTGCGGGGAATCTATGGCTACACCTTC. Amino acids: CASSLRGIYGYTF.